The 10 T cell receptor beta chains below all came from one sample that was sequenced in a study of cytomegalovirus exposure and HLA in healthy donors. The PCR contained 60 Vbeta and 13 Jbeta primers. Clones were sequenced by immunoSEQ multiplex PCR, and TCRdb holds only the in-frame ones, with some missing. This table holds over 85,000 clones, 65% to 85% found once. The specimen sequenced was PBMCs. The receptors come from a man aged 25 to 40 in good health and CMV-seropositive.

This clone has more than one count but fewer than ten. Germline is not matched at one junction end, which may reflect a read error. The chain uses TRBV6-5 and TRBJ1-6; 7 bases align to TRBD1. This CDR3 spans 14 amino acids. Germline-derived CDR1 and CDR2 are MNHEY and SVGAGI. CDR3 nucleotides: TGTGCCAGCACGGACAGGCGGCTAAATTCAGCCCTCCACTTT. It codes for CASTDRRLNSALHF.

The J gene is TRBJ2-2, the V gene TRBV12-5, with TRBD2 matching over 8 bases. J lost 7 bases, V lost 4 bases, and 11 bases had no gene match. The CDR3 is made up of 16 amino acids. Per the germline V gene, CDR1 is LGHNT and CDR2 is FRNRAP. The CDR3 sequence is CASGSRRTSSVGELFF. The DNA of the CDR3 is TGTGCTAGTGGTTCACGGAGGACTAGCTCCGTCGGGGAGCTGTTTTTT.

The rearrangement uses TRBV29-1 and TRBJ2-2; D perhaps matches TRBD2 (6 bases). The germline V gene has CDR1 SQVTM and CDR2 ANQGSEA. The CDR3 is 16 residues long. Between the trimmed V and J ends, which lost 0 bases and 1 base, there was a span of 12 bases. The DNA for the CDR3 is TGCAGCGTTGAAGAGGCGGGGAGGCAGAACACCGGGGAGCTGTTTTTT. Translated, it gives CSVEEAGRQNTGELFF.

V is TRBV25-1 and J is TRBJ2-5; D perhaps matches TRBD2 (6 bases). Germline lookup yields CDR1 MGHDK and CDR2 SYGVNS. This CDR3 is built from 13 residues. The V end lost 8 bases, the J end lost 4 bases, and 14 bases lay between the germline ends. Here the CDR3 reads CASYGQGGETQYF. Here the CDR3 DNA reads TGTGCCAGCTACGGGCAGGGAGGAGAGACCCAGTACTTC.

The chain recombines TRBV30 with TRBJ1-3, with unresolved D. The V end lost 2 bases, the J end lost 4 bases, and 15 bases lay between the germline ends. CDR3 size: 15 residues. Germline V gene lookup returns CDR1 GTSNPN and CDR2 SVGIG (reference sequence). CDR3 amino acids: CAWSSRDREGNTIYF. CDR3 in DNA: TGTGCCTGGAGTTCTAGGGATCGGGAGGGAAACACCATATATTTT. Combining the CDR3 with reference TRBV30 and TRBJ1-3 gives the whole variable domain SQTIHQWPATLVQPVGSPLSLECTVEGTSNPNLYWYRQAAGRGLQLLFYSVGIGQISSEVPQNLSASRPQDRQFILSSKKLLLSDSGFYLCAWSSRDREGNTIYFGEGSWLTVV.

The rearrangement joins TRBV7-8 to TRBJ2-5; TRBD2 matches at 13 bases. Trimming cost V 4 bases and J 1 base; bases outside gene matches: 3. Germline V CDR1 and CDR2: SGHVS, FQNEAQ. The CDR3 spans 16 residues. The CDR3 DNA follows: TGTGCCAGCAGCTCGCGGACTAGCGGGGGCCAAGAGACCCAGTACTTC. Translating gives CASSSRTSGGQETQYF.

This chain joins TRBV19 and TRBJ1-2, with 8 bases lining up with TRBD1. With 3 bases clipped from V and 6 bases from J, the junction kept 3 bases outside the gene matches. Germline V gene lookup returns CDR1 LNHDA and CDR2 SQIVND (reference sequence). This CDR3 spans 13 amino acids. For the CDR3, the DNA is TGTGCCAGTAGTATCAACAGGGGGGATGGCTACACCTTC. Translated, it gives CASSINRGDGYTF.

This chain links TRBV10-3 with TRBJ1-6; 10 bases map to TRBD1. This CDR3 contains 14 residues. From germline, CDR1 is ENHRY and CDR2 SYGVKD. Trimming at V came to 10 bases and at J to 6 bases, leaving 6 bases not matched to a gene. CDR3 DNA sequence: TGTGCCACCACCGACAGGGGGCTTAATTCACCCCTCCACTTT. Residues: CATTDRGLNSPLHF.

This clone was observed once. CDR3 protein: CASSFSVGQGVRGYTF. The CDR3 coding sequence is TGCGCCAGCAGCTTTTCTGTCGGGCAGGGGGTTCGTGGCTACACCTTC. The rearrangement links TRBV5-1 to TRBJ1-2; 7 bases agree with TRBD1. Germline V CDR1 and CDR2: SGHRS, YFSETQ. The V segment lost 2 bases and the J segment 7 bases; nucleotides outside the gene matches: 14. This CDR3 spans 16 amino acids.

The J gene is TRBJ2-3, the V gene TRBV4-3, with 7 bases lining up with TRBD2. The CDR3 is 19 residues long. With 0 bases clipped from V and 5 bases from J, the junction kept 17 bases outside the gene matches. Looked up from germline, CDR1 is LGHNA and CDR2 is YSLEER. DNA of the CDR3: TGCGCCAGCAGCCAAGAGCGGGGGACCACCTACATCGTTGAAGATACGCAGTATTTT. Encoded protein: CASSQERGTTYIVEDTQYF.